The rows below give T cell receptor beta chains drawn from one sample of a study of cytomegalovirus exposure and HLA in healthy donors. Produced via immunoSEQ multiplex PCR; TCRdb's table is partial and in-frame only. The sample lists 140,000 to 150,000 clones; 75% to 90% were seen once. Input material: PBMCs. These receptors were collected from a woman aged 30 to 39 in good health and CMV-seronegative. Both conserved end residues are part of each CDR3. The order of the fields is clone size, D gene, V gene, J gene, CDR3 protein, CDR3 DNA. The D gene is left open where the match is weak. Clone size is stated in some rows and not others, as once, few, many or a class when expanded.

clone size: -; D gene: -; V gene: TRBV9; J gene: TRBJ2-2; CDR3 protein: CASSPAVNTGELFF; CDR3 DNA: TGTGCCAGCAGCCCCGCGGTGAACACCGGGGAGCTGTTTTTT
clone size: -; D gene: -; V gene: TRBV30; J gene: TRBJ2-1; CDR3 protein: CAWSSLSRERSYNEQFF; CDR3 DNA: TGTGCCTGGAGTAGCCTCTCCAGGGAACGGTCCTACAATGAGCAGTTCTTC
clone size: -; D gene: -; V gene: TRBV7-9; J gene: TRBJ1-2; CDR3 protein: CASSPSGREGYGYTF; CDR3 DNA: TGTGCCAGCAGCCCCTCGGGCAGGGAGGGGTATGGCTACACCTTC
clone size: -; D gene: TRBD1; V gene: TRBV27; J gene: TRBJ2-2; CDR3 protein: CASGFSGPNPGGGELFF; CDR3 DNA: TGTGCCAGCGGTTTTTCGGGACCGAATCCAGGGGGCGGGGAGCTGTTTTTT
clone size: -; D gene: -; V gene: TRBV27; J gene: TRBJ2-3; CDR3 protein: CASSFLAGLFTDTQYF; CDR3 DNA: TGTGCCAGCAGTTTTTTAGCTGGACTCTTCACAGATACGCAGTATTTT
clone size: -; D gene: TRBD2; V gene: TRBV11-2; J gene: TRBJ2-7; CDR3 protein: CASSFMAGVYEQYF; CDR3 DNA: TGTGCCAGCAGCTTTATGGCGGGAGTATACGAGCAGTACTTC
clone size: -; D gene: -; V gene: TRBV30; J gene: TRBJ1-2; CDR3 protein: CAWSVGSGYTF; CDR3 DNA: TGTGCCTGGAGTGTCGGTTCGGGCTACACCTTC
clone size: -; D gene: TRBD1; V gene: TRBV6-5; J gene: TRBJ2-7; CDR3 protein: CASSYRTGGDEQYF; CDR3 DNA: TGTGCCAGCAGTTACCGAACAGGGGGCGACGAGCAGTACTTC
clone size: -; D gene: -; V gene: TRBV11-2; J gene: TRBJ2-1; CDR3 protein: CASSLLRGADNEQFF; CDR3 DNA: TGTGCCAGCAGCTTACTCCGGGGGGCCGACAATGAGCAGTTCTTC
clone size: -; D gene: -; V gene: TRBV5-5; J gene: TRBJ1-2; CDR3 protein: CASSRDGTGGYGYTF; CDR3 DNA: TGTGCCAGCAGTAGGGATGGGACGGGGGGGTATGGCTACACCTTC
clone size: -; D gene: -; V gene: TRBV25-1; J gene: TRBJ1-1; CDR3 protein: CASSPARGANTEAFF; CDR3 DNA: TGTGCCAGCAGTCCCGCCCGAGGTGCGAACACTGAAGCTTTCTTT
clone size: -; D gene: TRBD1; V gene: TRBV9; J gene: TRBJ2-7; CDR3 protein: CASSEGTRTGARNEQYF; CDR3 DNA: TGTGCCAGCAGTGAAGGTACCCGGACAGGGGCGCGCAACGAGCAGTACTTC
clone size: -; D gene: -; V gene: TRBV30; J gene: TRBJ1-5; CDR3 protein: CAWSVGAGEQPQHF; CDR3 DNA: TGTGCCTGGAGTGTAGGGGCGGGGGAACAGCCCCAGCATTTT
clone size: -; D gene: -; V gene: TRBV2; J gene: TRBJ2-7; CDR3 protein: CASSEADWVRYEQYF; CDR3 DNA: TGTGCCAGCAGTGAAGCCGACTGGGTCCGGTACGAGCAGTACTTC
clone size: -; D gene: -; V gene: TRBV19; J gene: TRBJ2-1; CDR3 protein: CASSISVAANEQFF; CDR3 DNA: TGTGCCAGTAGTATTTCGGTAGCAGCCAATGAGCAGTTCTTC
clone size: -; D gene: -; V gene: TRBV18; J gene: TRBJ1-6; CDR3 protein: CASSPHILADSSYNSPLHF; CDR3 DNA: TGTGCCAGCTCACCGCATATTTTGGCCGACAGCTCCTATAATTCACCCCTCCACTTT
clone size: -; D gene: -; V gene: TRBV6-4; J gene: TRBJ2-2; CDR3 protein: CASSEYATIGGELFF; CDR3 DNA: TGTGCCAGCAGTGAATACGCGACTATAGGCGGGGAGCTGTTTTTT
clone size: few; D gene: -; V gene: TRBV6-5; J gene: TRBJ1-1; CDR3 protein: CASSYSNGQNTEAFF; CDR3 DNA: TGTGCCAGCAGTTACTCGAATGGGCAGAACACTGAAGCTTTCTTT
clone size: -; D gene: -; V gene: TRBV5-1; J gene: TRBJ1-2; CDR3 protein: CASSQQGINYGYTF; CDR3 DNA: TGCGCCAGCAGCCAACAGGGTATTAACTATGGCTACACCTTC
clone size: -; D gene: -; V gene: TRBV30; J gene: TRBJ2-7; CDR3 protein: CAWSIGFLGEQYF; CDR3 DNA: TGTGCCTGGAGTATCGGTTTCCTAGGCGAGCAGTACTTC
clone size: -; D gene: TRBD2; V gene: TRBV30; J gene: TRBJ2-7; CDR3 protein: CAWRPSGGYHEQYF; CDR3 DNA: TGTGCCTGGAGGCCTAGCGGGGGGTACCACGAGCAGTACTTC
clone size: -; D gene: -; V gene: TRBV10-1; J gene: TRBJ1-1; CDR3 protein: CASSDTDNFAFF; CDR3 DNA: TGCGCCAGCAGTGACACGGACAACTTCGCTTTCTTT
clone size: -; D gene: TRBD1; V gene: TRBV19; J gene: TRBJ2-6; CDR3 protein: CASSTDRGPLSGANVLTF; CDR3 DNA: TGTGCCAGTAGTACGGACAGGGGGCCCCTCTCTGGGGCCAACGTCCTGACTTTC
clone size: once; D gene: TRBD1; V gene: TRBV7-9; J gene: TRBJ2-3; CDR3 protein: CASSVSGQGNTDTQYF; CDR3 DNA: TGTGCCAGCAGCGTCTCGGGACAGGGGAACACAGATACGCAGTATTTT
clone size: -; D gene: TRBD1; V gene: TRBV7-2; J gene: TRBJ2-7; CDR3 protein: CASSRTGEQYF; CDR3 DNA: TGTGCCAGCAGCCGGACAGGCGAGCAGTACTTC
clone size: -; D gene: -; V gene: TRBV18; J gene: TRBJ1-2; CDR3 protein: CASSPGFSGTGYGYTF; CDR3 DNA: TGTGCCAGCTCACCAGGTTTCAGTGGTACGGGCTATGGCTACACCTTC
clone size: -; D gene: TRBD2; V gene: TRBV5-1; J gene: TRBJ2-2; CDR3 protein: CASSSGLAGGYPGELFF; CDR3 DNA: TGCGCCAGCAGCTCCGGACTAGCGGGAGGGTACCCCGGGGAGCTGTTTTTT
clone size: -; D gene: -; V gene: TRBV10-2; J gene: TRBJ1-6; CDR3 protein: CASSVNRNNSPLHF; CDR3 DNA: TGCGCCAGCAGTGTTAACAGAAATAATTCACCCCTCCACTTT
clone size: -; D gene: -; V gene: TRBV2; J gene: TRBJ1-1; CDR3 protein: CASSRQAEAFF; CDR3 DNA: TGTGCCAGCAGCCGACAGGCTGAAGCTTTCTTT
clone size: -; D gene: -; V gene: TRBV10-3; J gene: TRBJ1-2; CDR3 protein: CAISATSFNYGYTF; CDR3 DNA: TGTGCCATCAGTGCGACATCTTTTAACTATGGCTACACCTTC
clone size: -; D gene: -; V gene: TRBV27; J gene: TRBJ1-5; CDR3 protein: CASTPKHSNQPQHF; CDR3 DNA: TGTGCCAGCACCCCAAAACATAGCAATCAGCCCCAGCATTTT
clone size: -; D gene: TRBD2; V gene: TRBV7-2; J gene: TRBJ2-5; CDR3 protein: CASSPRTSGRPGTQYF; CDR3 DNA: TGTGCCAGCAGCCCCCGGACTAGCGGGAGGCCAGGGACCCAGTACTTC
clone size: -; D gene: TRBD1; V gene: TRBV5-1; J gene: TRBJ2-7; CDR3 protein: CASSQGGQEPYEQYF; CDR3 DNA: TGCGCCAGCAGCCAAGGTGGACAGGAACCCTACGAGCAGTACTTC
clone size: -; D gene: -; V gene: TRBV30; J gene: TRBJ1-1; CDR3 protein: CAWIKPVGRNTEAFF; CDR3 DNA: TGTGCCTGGATTAAACCGGTGGGCAGGAACACTGAAGCTTTCTTT
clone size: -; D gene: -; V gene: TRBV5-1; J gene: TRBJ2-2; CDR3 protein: CASSFGTPNTGELFF; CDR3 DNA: TGCGCCAGCAGCTTCGGGACACCGAACACCGGGGAGCTGTTTTTT
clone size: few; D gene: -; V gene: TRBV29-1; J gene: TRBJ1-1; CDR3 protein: CSVVTGRGTEAFF; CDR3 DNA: TGCAGCGTTGTAACCGGGCGGGGCACTGAAGCTTTCTTT
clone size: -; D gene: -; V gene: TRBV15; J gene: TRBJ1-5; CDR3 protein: CATSREGLSNQPQHF; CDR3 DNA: TGTGCCACCAGCAGAGAGGGGCTCAGCAATCAGCCCCAGCATTTT
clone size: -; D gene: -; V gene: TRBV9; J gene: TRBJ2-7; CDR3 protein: CASSVAGYTYEQYF; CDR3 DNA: TGTGCCAGCAGCGTCGCAGGTTACACCTACGAGCAGTACTTC
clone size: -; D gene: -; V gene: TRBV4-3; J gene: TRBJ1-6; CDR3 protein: CASSQDPGQGGSPLHF; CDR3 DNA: TGCGCCAGCAGCCAAGATCCCGGGCAGGGTGGGTCACCCCTCCACTTT
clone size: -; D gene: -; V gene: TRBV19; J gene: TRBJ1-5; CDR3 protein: CASSMGHLNQPQHF; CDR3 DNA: TGTGCCAGTAGTATGGGACACCTCAATCAGCCCCAGCATTTT
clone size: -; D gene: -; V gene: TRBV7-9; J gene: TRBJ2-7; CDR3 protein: CASSFTKSGLYEQYF; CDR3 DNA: TGTGCCAGCAGTTTTACTAAGTCGGGACTCTACGAGCAGTACTTC
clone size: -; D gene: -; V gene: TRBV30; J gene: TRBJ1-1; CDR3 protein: CAWSVPRTARPRDTEAFF; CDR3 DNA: TGTGCCTGGAGTGTACCCCGAACAGCCCGCCCGAGAGACACTGAAGCTTTCTTT
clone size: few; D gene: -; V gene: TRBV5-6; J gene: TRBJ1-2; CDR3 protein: CASSQTGLNYGYTF; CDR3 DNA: TGTGCCAGCAGCCAAACAGGCCTTAACTATGGCTACACCTTC
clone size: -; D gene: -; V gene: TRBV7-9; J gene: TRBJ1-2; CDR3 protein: CASRNLGEDTNYGYTF; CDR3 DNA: TGTGCCAGCAGGAACTTAGGGGAGGACACTAACTATGGCTACACCTTC
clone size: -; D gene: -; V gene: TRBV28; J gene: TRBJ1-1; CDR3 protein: CASNVHSSEAFF; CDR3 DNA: TGTGCCAGCAACGTACATTCAAGTGAAGCTTTCTTT
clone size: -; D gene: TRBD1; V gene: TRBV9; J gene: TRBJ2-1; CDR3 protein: CASSVAGGQGNNEQFF; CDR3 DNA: TGTGCCAGCAGCGTAGCTGGGGGACAGGGTAACAATGAGCAGTTCTTC
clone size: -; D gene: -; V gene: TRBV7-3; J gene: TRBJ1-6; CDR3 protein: CASSLQEGSPLHF; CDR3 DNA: TGTGCCAGCAGCTTACAGGAGGGCTCACCCCTCCACTTT
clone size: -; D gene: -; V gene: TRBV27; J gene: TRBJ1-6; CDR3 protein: CASSLFAGWNSPLHF; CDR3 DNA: TGTGCCAGCAGTTTATTTGCAGGGTGGAATTCACCCCTCCACTTT
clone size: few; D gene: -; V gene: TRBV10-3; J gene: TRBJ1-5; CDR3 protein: CAISEQTGIQPQHF; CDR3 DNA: TGTGCCATCAGCGAACAGACGGGGATTCAGCCCCAGCATTTT
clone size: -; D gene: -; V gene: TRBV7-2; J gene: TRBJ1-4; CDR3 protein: CASSQRRQGGKLFF; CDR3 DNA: TGTGCCAGCAGCCAGCGGAGGCAGGGAGGAAAACTGTTTTTT
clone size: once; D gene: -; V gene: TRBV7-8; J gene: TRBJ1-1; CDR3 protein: CASRLTGRGRVTEAFF; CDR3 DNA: TGTGCCAGCAGGTTAACAGGAAGGGGCCGGGTCACTGAAGCTTTCTTT
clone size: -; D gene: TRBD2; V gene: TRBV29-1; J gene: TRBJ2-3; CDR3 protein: CSVDGTSGGAPDTQYF; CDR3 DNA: TGCAGCGTTGATGGGACTAGCGGGGGGGCCCCAGATACGCAGTATTTT
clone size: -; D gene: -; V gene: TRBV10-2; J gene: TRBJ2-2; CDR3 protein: CATAWDTLFGELFF; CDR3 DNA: TGCGCCACCGCCTGGGACACCCTCTTCGGGGAGCTGTTTTTT
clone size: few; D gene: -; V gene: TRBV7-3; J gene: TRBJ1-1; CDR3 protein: CASSPDTLSTEAFF; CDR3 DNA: TGTGCCAGCAGCCCCGATACCCTGAGCACTGAAGCTTTCTTT
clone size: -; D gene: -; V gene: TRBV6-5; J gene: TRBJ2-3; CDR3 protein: CASSYDRDIYTQYF; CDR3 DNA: TGTGCCAGCAGTTACGATCGGGACATCTATACGCAGTATTTT
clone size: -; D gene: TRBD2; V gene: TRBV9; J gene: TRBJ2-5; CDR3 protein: CASSAELAGGQETQYF; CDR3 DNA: TGTGCCAGCAGCGCCGAACTAGCGGGGGGGCAAGAGACCCAGTACTTC
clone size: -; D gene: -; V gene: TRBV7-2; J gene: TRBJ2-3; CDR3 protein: CASSLNPGVQADTQYF; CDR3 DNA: TGTGCCAGCAGCTTAAATCCGGGAGTACAAGCAGATACGCAGTATTTT
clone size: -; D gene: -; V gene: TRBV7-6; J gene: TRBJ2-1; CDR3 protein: CASSSDQDNEQFF; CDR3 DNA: TGTGCCAGCAGCTCCGACCAGGACAATGAGCAGTTCTTC
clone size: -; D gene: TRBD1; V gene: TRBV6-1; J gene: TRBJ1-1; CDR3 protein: CASSSDRATEAFF; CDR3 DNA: TGTGCCAGCAGCTCGGACAGGGCCACTGAAGCTTTCTTT
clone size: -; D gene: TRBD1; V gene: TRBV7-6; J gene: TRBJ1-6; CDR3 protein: CASSNDRVGSPLHF; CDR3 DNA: TGTGCCAGCAGTAACGACAGGGTCGGTTCACCCCTCCACTTT